This T cell receptor (beta chain) was sequenced during a study of T cells in Graves' hyperthyroidism and ophthalmopathy. General study points: Ophthalmopathy, which appeared later, was predicted by the model a median roughly 6.6 months before onset.

As for this clonotype: The target antigen is unknown.

From RNA transcripts, TCR beta CDR3 regions were amplified. The study used the HTBI primer set for a first-round RT-PCR of the TCR CDR3. TCRdb recomputed calls from the multiplex PCR reads with MiXCR, one row per CDR3 protein. The sample includes 500,000 to 600,000 distinct CDR3 sequences, 15% to 20% of them seen just once. Germline V gene data show CDR1 as LNHDA and CDR2 as SQIVND (reference sequence). The CDR3 has 16 residues. The V segment lost 6 bases and the J segment 3 bases; nucleotides outside the gene matches: 4. Clinicians diagnosed patients from clinical symptoms, serum thyroxine and TRAb, thyroid ultrasound and orbital computed tomography. Extraction of PBMCs used 10 ml of fresh peripheral blood.

The sample taken for sequencing was blood. The TCR sequence derives from a man aged 40-49 years with Graves' ophthalmopathy. This chain links TRBV19 with TRBJ2-2, with 13 bases lining up with TRBD2. The CDR3 spells CASSLLAGGDTGELFF. The DNA of the CDR3 is TGTGCCAGTAGCCTACTAGCGGGAGGGGACACCGGGGAGCTGTTTTTT.